The present T cell receptor beta chain was sequenced within a study of T cells in Graves' hyperthyroidism and ophthalmopathy. Overall study: The blood sample was taken at first diagnosis, before treatment began. Regarding the study as a whole: Also found in blood were most expanded thyroid clonotypes above 0.001.

The sample holds many counts of this clonotype. Its specificity is unknown. Aged 18 to 65, the patients had hyperthyroidism that was newly diagnosed and had lasted under 2 months. From RNA transcripts, TCR beta CDR3 regions were amplified. In the first-round RT-PCR of the TCR CDR3, the HTBI primer set was used. TCRdb ran MiXCR on the multiplex PCR reads and lists one entry per CDR3 protein. Of around 400,000 distinct CDR3 sequences detected, 13% appear once; the ten largest clones hold 9.2%. Germline loops: CDR1 MDHEN, CDR2 SYDVKM. The CDR3 runs to 16 residues. V was shortened by 5 bases and J by 1 base, with 17 bases between the two germline ends.

The chain joins TRBV28 to TRBJ2-5, with D perhaps matching TRBD1 or TRBD2 (6 bases each). The receptor was isolated from a young woman with Graves' hyperthyroidism. Sequencing was carried out using blood. The CDR3 DNA sequence: TGTGCCAGCAGTCCACATGGGGGGCTAACCCAAGAGACCCAGTACTTC. Protein product: CASSPHGGLTQETQYF.